Below are 9 T cell receptor beta chains sequenced from a single sample in a study of cytomegalovirus exposure and HLA in healthy donors. PCR involved 60 Vbeta and 13 Jbeta primers. The table came from immunoSEQ multiplex PCR; TCRdb's copy has only in-frame clones and leaves some out. Among about 140,000 clones listed, around three fifths were seen once. Sequencing was performed on PBMCs. The receptors shown here come from a male donor in good health and CMV-seronegative.

This clone has only one observation. CDR3 nucleotides: TGTGCCATCAGTGACTACGGGACAATATCTGGCTACACCTTC. This codes for CAISDYGTISGYTF. The rearrangement joins TRBV10-3 to TRBJ1-2, with D tentatively TRBD1 (6 bases). The V end lost 3 bases, the J end lost 7 bases, and 15 bases lay between the germline ends. This CDR3 is built from 14 residues. The V gene's germline CDR1 is ENHRY and CDR2 SYGVKD.

The chain links TRBV30 to TRBJ1-2, with D unclear. Germline values: CDR1 GTSNPN, CDR2 SVGIG (reference sequence). The length of the CDR3 is 12 residues. V was trimmed by 8 bases and J by 4 bases, leaving 14 bases between them. The CDR3 region has the DNA TGTGCCCACTCAGGATTCTTCTATGGCTACACCTTC. Translation gives CAHSGFFYGYTF.

This clone was seen a handful of times. The chain combines TRBV29-1 with TRBJ2-7, with D possibly being TRBD2 (5 bases). Per germline, CDR1 SQVTM and CDR2 ANQGSEA. V lost 6 bases and J 2 bases, leaving 23 bases between the germline ends. The CDR3 loop spans 16 amino acids. The CDR3 sequence: CSVRPPAGIGTYEQYF. CDR3 coding DNA: TGCAGCGTCCGACCTCCAGCCGGGATAGGGACCTACGAGCAGTACTTC.

The gene calls are TRBV11-2 and TRBJ2-7; no reliable D call. CDR3 length: 11 residues. Trimming shortened V by 5 bases and J by 4 bases, and 6 bases separated the two germline ends. Germline lookup yields CDR1 SGHAT and CDR2 FQNNGV. CDR3 loop: CASSTKYEQYF. In nucleotides, the CDR3 is TGTGCCAGCAGCACAAAGTACGAGCAGTACTTC.

The V call is TRBV6-1, the J call TRBJ1-4; D remains ambiguous. Trimming left V 3 bases short and J 7 bases short, with 12 bases between. The CDR3 spans 14 residues. Germline-derived CDR1 and CDR2 are MNHNS and SASEGT. The DNA of the CDR3 is TGTGCCAGCAGTGATTTCGGGGTCGGTGAAAAACTGTTTTTT. This encodes CASSDFGVGEKLFF.

The V and J genes are TRBV15 and TRBJ2-7; D is perhaps TRBD1 (5 bases). V gave up 8 bases and J gave up 3 bases, with 17 bases separating them. The CDR3 has 14 residues. The V gene's germline CDR1 is LNHNV and CDR2 YYDKDF (reference sequence). The CDR3 nucleotides are TGTGCCACCCGAAGGGGTTCCGACCTCTACGAGCAGTACTTC. Encoded protein: CATRRGSDLYEQYF.

The chain recombines TRBV28 with TRBJ1-6, with 9 nucleotides matching TRBD1. Germline CDR1 and CDR2: MDHEN and SYDVKM. The CDR3 is 15 residues long. The V and J ends lost 3 bases and 8 bases, in that order; junction bases with no gene match: 5. CDR3: CASSFPTGGDSPLHF. In DNA form, the CDR3 reads TGTGCCAGCAGTTTCCCCACAGGGGGCGATTCACCCCTCCACTTT.

The chain combines TRBV10-3 with TRBJ2-7; 15 nucleotides line up with TRBD2. The trim removed 7 bases at V and 4 bases at J, leaving 2 bases unmatched. This CDR3 has 14 residues. The germline V gene encodes CDR1 ENHRY and CDR2 SYGVKD. The CDR3 here is CAIKGTSGGYEQYF. The CDR3, as DNA: TGTGCCATCAAGGGGACTAGCGGGGGGTACGAGCAGTACTTC.

The rearrangement joins TRBV7-9 to TRBJ2-1, with 9 bases that match TRBD2. The trim removed 5 bases at V and 6 bases at J, leaving 8 bases unmatched. Looked up from germline, CDR1 is SEHNR and CDR2 is FQNEAQ (reference sequence). The CDR3 contains 15 residues. The CDR3 nucleotides read TGTGCCAGCAGCGTGCTAGCGGGAAATATCAATGAGCAGTTCTTC. It is translated as CASSVLAGNINEQFF. Filled out from reference TRBV7-9 and TRBJ2-1, the complete variable domain reads DTGVSQNPRHKITKRGQNVTFRCDPISEHNRLYWYRQTLGQGPEFLTYFQNEAQLEKSRLLSDRFSAERPKGSFSTLEIQRTEQGDSAMYLCASSVLAGNINEQFFGPGTRLTVL.